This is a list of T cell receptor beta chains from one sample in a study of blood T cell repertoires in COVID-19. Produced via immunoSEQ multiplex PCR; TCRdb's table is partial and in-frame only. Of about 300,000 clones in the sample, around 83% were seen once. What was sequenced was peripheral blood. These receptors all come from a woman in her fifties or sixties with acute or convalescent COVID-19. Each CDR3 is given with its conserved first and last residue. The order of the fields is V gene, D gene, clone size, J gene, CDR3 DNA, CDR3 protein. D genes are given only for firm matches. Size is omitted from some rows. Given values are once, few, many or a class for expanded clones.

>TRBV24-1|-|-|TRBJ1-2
TGTGCCACGCGTCCCAGGGGTAACTATGGCTACACCTTC
CATRPRGNYGYTF
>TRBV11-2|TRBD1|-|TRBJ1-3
TGTGCCAGCAGCCCCGACAGGGTTGTCGGAAACACCATATATTTT
CASSPDRVVGNTIYF
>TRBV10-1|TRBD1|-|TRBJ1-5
TGCGCCAGCAGTCCCGGGACAGGGGGAGATCAGCCCCAGCATTTT
CASSPGTGGDQPQHF
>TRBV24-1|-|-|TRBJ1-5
TGTGCCACCCACCCGGGGGGGGGCGGAGGTCAGCCCCAGCATTTT
CATHPGGGGGQPQHF
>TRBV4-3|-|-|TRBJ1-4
TGCGCCAGCAGCCAAGAGGTGGGGGGAACTAATGAAAAACTGTTTTTT
CASSQEVGGTNEKLFF
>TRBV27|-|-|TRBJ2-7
TGTGCCAGCAGTTCCAGAAGTCCAAAGCTGGCGGGGACCTACGAGCAGTACTTC
CASSSRSPKLAGTYEQYF
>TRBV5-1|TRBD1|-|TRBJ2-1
TGCGCCAGCAGCTCAGGACAGGAATACAATGAGCAGTTCTTC
CASSSGQEYNEQFF
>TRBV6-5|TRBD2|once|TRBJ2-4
TGTGCCAGCGGTAGTAGCGGGCTAGCCAAAAACATTCAGTACTTC
CASGSSGLAKNIQYF
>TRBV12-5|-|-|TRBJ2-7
TGTGCTAGTGCCTACAGGCCGGACGAGCAGTACTTC
CASAYRPDEQYF
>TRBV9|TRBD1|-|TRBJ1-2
TGTGCCAGCAGCGGCCGACAGGGGATAGAAAAAACCTATGGCTACACCTTC
CASSGRQGIEKTYGYTF
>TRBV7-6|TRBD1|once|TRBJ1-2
TGTGCCAGCAGCTTAGGACAGGGGGCGCAAGATGGCTACACCTTC
CASSLGQGAQDGYTF
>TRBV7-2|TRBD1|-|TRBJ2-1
TGTGCCAGCAGTTCTCAGGAAAGACAGGGCGGGTTCTTC
CASSSQERQGGFF
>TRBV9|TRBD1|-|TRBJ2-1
TGTGCCAGCAGCGCGACAGGGAACTCCTACAATGAGCAGTTCTTC
CASSATGNSYNEQFF
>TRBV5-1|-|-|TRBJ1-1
TGCGCCAGCAGCTCGCAGGGGACGCACACTGAAGCTTTCTTT
CASSSQGTHTEAFF
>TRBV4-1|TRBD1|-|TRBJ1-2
TGCGCCAGCAGCCAAGTCTCGATACTGACAGGGGGATCTGGCTACACCTTC
CASSQVSILTGGSGYTF
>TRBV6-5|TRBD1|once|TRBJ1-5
TGTGCCAGCAGCCGGGACAGCTCTCAGCCCCAGCATTTT
CASSRDSSQPQHF
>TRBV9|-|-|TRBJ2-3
TGTGCCAGCAGCGTAGAAGCGAAAACAGATACGCAGTATTTT
CASSVEAKTDTQYF
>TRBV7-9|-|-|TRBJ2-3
TGTGCCAGCAGCTTAGAACTTGATACGCAGTATTTT
CASSLELDTQYF
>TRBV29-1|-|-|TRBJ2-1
TGCAGCACGGACGGCTACAATGAGCAGTTCTTC
CSTDGYNEQFF
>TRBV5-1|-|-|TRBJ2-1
TGCGCCAGCAGCTTTGAGACCTACAATGAGCAGTTCTTC
CASSFETYNEQFF
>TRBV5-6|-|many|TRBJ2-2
TGTGCCAGCAGCTTCGGGGAGAACACCGGGGAGCTGTTTTTT
CASSFGENTGELFF
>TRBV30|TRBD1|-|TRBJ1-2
TGTGCCTGGAGAGGTCCACGGACAGGGGCCAACTATGGCTACACCTTC
CAWRGPRTGANYGYTF
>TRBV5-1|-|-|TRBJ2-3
TGCGCCAGCAGCTTGGATTGGGGGCAGAGCACAGATACGCAGTATTTT
CASSLDWGQSTDTQYF
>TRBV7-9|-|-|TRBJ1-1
TGTGCCAGCACCCCAGGAACTGAAGCTTTCTTT
CASTPGTEAFF
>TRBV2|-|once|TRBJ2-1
TGTGCCAGCAGCGGGGGGCTAGGGGGAAATGAGCAGTTCTTC
CASSGGLGGNEQFF
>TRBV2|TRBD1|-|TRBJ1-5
TGTGCCAGCACCTACCAGGGGGCCAGCAATCAGCCCCAGCATTTT
CASTYQGASNQPQHF
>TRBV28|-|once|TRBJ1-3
TGTGCCAGCAGTTTCATGACAGCCTCTGGAAACACCATATATTTT
CASSFMTASGNTIYF
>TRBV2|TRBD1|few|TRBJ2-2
TGTGCCAGCAGGATGACAGGGCTAACCGGGGAGCTGTTTTTT
CASRMTGLTGELFF
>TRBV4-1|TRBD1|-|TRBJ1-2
TGCGCCAGCAGCCCAACAGGGGTTGACTATGGCTACACCTTC
CASSPTGVDYGYTF
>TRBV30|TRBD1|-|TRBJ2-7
TGTGCCTGGATAGGGGACAGTTACTACGAGCAGTACTTC
CAWIGDSYYEQYF
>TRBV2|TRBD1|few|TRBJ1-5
TGTGCCAGCAGTGATTCGGACAGGCGGGAACAGCCCCAGCATTTT
CASSDSDRREQPQHF
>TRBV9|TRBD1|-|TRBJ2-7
TGTGCCAGCAGCGTATCACAGGGGAGCGGTGGCAGCAAGTACTTC
CASSVSQGSGGSKYF